This TCR beta chain was documented in a study of cytomegalovirus exposure and HLA in healthy donors. Study information: Earlier, 100 million to 120 million unique TCR beta sequences were recovered from around 190 million T cells by an analysis. Study outcomes and limitations: Among immune exposure information, only CMV serostatus was available.

60 Vbeta and 13 Jbeta primers were used in PCR. Assay used: immunoSEQ multiplex PCR; TCRdb lists only in-frame clones, some missing. Among approximately 190,000 clones, around 82% were seen once, and the ten largest hold less than 2%. Turning to this clone: The antigen remains undetermined.

This clonotype originated in a man in his forties in good health and CMV-seropositive. Sequenced input: PBMCs.

The CDR3 region is CASSRTGTESYEQYF. The CDR3 DNA follows: TGTGCCAGCAGCAGAACCGGGACAGAAAGCTACGAGCAGTACTTC. The V gene is TRBV5-8, the J gene TRBJ2-7; 7 nucleotides agree with TRBD1. Germline V gene data show CDR1 as SGHTS and CDR2 as YDEGEE. The V gene end was trimmed by 4 bases and the J gene end by 3 bases; junction bases not matched to a gene: 10. The CDR3 spans 15 residues.